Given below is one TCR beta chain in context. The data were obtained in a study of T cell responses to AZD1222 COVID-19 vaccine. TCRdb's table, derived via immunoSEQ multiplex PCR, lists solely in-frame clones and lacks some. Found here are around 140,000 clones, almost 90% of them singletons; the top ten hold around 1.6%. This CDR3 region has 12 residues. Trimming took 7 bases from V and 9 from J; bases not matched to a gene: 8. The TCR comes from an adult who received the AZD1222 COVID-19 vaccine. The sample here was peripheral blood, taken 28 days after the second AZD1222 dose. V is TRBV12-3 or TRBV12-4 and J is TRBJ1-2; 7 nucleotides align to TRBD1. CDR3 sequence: CASNQQGRSYTF. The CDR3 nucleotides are TGTGCCAGCAACCAACAGGGGCGAAGCTACACCTTC.